The 13 T cell receptor beta chains reported below all come from one sample, sequenced in a study of cytomegalovirus exposure and HLA in healthy donors. The primer mix had 60 Vbeta and 13 Jbeta primers. Libraries were prepared by immunoSEQ multiplex PCR; TCRdb keeps only in-frame clonotypes and omits some of them. Of 55,000 to 70,000 clones in the sample, around four fifths were seen once. The source material was PBMCs. The receptors originated from a male donor in good health and CMV-seropositive.

The rearrangement joins TRBV7-9 to TRBJ1-5; D is uncertain. The CDR3 has 13 amino acids. Germline V lookup: CDR1 SEHNR, CDR2 FQNEAQ (reference sequence). V was clipped by 4 bases and J by 5 bases, with 9 bases between them. The CDR3 DNA is TGTGCCAGCAGCTCTCCCTTCGATCAGCCCCAGCATTTT. The encoded protein is CASSSPFDQPQHF.

The V gene is TRBV9, the J gene TRBJ1-2; D might be TRBD1 (6 bases). Per the germline V gene, CDR1 is SGDLS and CDR2 is YYNGEE. V gave up 3 bases and J gave up 8 bases, with 26 bases separating them. CDR3 length equals 17 residues. CDR3 amino acids: CASSGDGGHPQLSGYTF. The CDR3 region has the DNA TGTGCCAGCAGCGGAGACGGGGGGCACCCTCAGCTCAGCGGCTACACCTTC.

The V gene is TRBV4-1, the J gene TRBJ1-1, with D possibly TRBD1 on 5 matching bases. The CDR3 runs 14 residues. Trimming cost V 4 bases and J 3 bases, with 12 bases left between them. Per the germline V gene, CDR1 is MGHRA and CDR2 is YSYEKL. The CDR3 reads CASSLPTEHTEAFF. CDR3 coding DNA: TGCGCCAGCAGCCTCCCGACAGAGCACACTGAAGCTTTCTTT.

There are a few counts of this clone. CDR3 amino acids: CASSAKETQYF. DNA of the CDR3: TGTGCCAGCAGCGCCAAAGAGACCCAGTACTTC. The gene calls are TRBV9 and TRBJ2-5; D not certain. The CDR3 has 11 residues. The germline gives CDR1 SGDLS, CDR2 YYNGEE. With 3 bases removed from V and 3 bases from J, the gap between germline ends came to 3 bases.

This clone was detected once. This sample also contains other DNA sequences that code for the same CDR3. The V gene is TRBV2, the J gene TRBJ1-2, with 10 bases fitting TRBD1. J gave up 6 bases and V 1 base, and 8 bases lay outside the gene matches. Germline CDR1 is SNHLY and CDR2 is FYNNEI. The CDR3 is made up of 16 amino acids. CDR3 coding DNA: TGTGCCAGCAGTGAAGTTAGACAGGGGGCATCAGATGGCTACACCTTC. It yields the protein CASSEVRQGASDGYTF. Based on the CDR3 plus reference TRBV2 and TRBJ1-2, the full variable domain is EPEVTQTPSHQVTQMGQEVILRCVPISNHLYFYWYRQILGQKVEFLVSFYNNEISEKSEIFDDQFSVERPDGSNFTLKIRSTKLEDSAMYFCASSEVRQGASDGYTFGSGTRLTVV.

This chain links TRBV28 with TRBJ1-5; 9 nucleotides line up with TRBD1. With V trimmed by 2 bases and J by 7 bases, 15 bases remained unmatched. The germline CDR1 and CDR2 sequences are MDHEN and SYDVKM. The CDR3 totals 18 residues. CDR3 protein: CASSLPPFRTGDTQPQHF. CDR3 in DNA: TGTGCCAGCAGTTTACCGCCTTTTAGGACAGGGGATACACAGCCCCAGCATTTT.

This chain joins TRBV2 and TRBJ2-1; 11 bases agree with TRBD2. Germline CDR1 and CDR2: SNHLY and FYNNEI. The V segment lost 6 bases and the J segment 4 bases; nucleotides outside the gene matches: 2. There are 14 residues in the CDR3. CDR3: CASRGTSGYNEQFF. Written as DNA, the CDR3 is TGTGCCAGCAGGGGGACTAGCGGTTACAATGAGCAGTTCTTC. Combining the CDR3 with reference TRBV2 and TRBJ2-1 gives the whole variable domain EPEVTQTPSHQVTQMGQEVILRCVPISNHLYFYWYRQILGQKVEFLVSFYNNEISEKSEIFDDQFSVERPDGSNFTLKIRSTKLEDSAMYFCASRGTSGYNEQFFGPGTRLTVL.

The chain carries TRBV7-3 and TRBJ2-1; 9 positions agree with TRBD2. V lost 1 base, J lost 9 bases, and 10 bases stayed unmatched. The CDR3 is made up of 16 amino acids. CDR1 SGHTA and CDR2 FQGTGA come from the germline V gene. CDR3 bases: TGTGCCAGCAGCTTAAGCCCGGGCGGGGGGGCGTGTGAGCAGTTCTTC. Translated, it gives CASSLSPGGGACEQFF.

V and J are TRBV5-6 and TRBJ2-3; D is perhaps TRBD2 (6 bases). Germline assignment: CDR1 SGHDT and CDR2 YYEEEE. The V gene lost 3 bases and the J gene lost 0 bases, with 14 bases spanning the gap. The CDR3 contains 16 residues. CDR3 DNA: TGTGCCAGCAGCTCTGGGGGAGGATCTAGCACAGATACGCAGTATTTT. Its protein is CASSSGGGSSTDTQYF.

The chain recombines TRBV6-1 with TRBJ1-1; D may be TRBD1 (5 bases). Trimming took 8 bases from V and 8 from J, leaving 18 bases between them. The CDR3 sequence is 13 residues long. CDR1 is MNHNS, CDR2 SASEGT, per germline. CDR3: CASGGGGSVEAFF. The CDR3 DNA reads TGTGCCAGCGGCGGGGGTGGGTCGGTAGAAGCTTTCTTT.

V is TRBV29-1 and J is TRBJ1-1; D remains unclear. V shed 7 bases and J shed 0 bases, with 12 bases lying between them. Per the germline V gene, CDR1 is SQVTM and CDR2 is ANQGSEA. The CDR3 totals 13 residues. Here the CDR3 DNA reads TGCAGCGGGGGAGGTCAAATGAACACTGAAGCTTTCTTT. Encoded protein: CSGGGQMNTEAFF.

The chain uses TRBV9 and TRBJ2-7; D might be TRBD2 (5 bases). V was pared by 0 bases and J by 0 bases, with 10 bases between. CDR1 SGDLS and CDR2 YYNGEE come from the germline V gene. CDR3 length equals 15 residues. In DNA, the CDR3 is TGTGCCAGCAGCGTAGGGGTAGGGAGCTCCTACGAGCAGTACTTC. Protein: CASSVGVGSSYEQYF.

J is TRBJ1-2 and V is TRBV7-2, with TRBD1 identical over 8 bases. Germline CDR1 reads SGHTA; CDR2 reads FQGNSA. The trim removed 1 base at V and 2 bases at J, leaving 6 bases unmatched. There are 16 residues in the CDR3. The CDR3 DNA is TGTGCCAGCAGCTTAGACGGGACAGGCGCAAACTATGGCTACACCTTC. Encoded protein: CASSLDGTGANYGYTF.